This T cell receptor (beta chain) appears in the sequencing data of a study of blood T cell repertoires in COVID-19 (dated by TCRdb to about 2020). The study in broad terms: The collaborator samples originated in the United States, Italy and Spain and spanned the acute and convalescent phases of COVID-19. The material from the prospective study consisted of cDNA or gDNA derived from T cells, B-cell-depleted T cells, or PBMCs. The dataset comprised deeply sampled blood TCRbeta repertoires from subjects exposed to, actively infected with, or recovered from COVID-19. The repertoires were released in a freely available public database meant as a resource for research on the immune response to SARS-CoV-2. Samples came from the ongoing ImmuneRACE study (first 160 participants) plus 1,254 subjects from 6 global collaborators. A de-identified subject ID, COVID-19 status, age in years and sex were almost always included in the sample metadata. Where HLA class I and class II types were available, the types were taken from metadata supplied by the sample provider, not from assay-based typing. What the study reported, not specific to this receptor: How much clinical and demographic metadata was included differed by source and by participant, and the metadata was provided uncurated.

TCRbeta CDR3 regions were amplified from genomic DNA using the immunoSEQ Assay, a bias-controlled multiplex PCR. Under the source paper's analysis protocol: Nucleated cell counts per sample were estimated from amplification of reference gene primers within the assay. To quantify the absolute abundance of each unique TCRbeta CDR3 rearrangement, sequence reads were collapsed and filtered. For each sample, productive Simpson clonality was calculated as the square root of Simpson's diversity index over productive rearrangements. Sourced from immuneACCESS, this table was stored by TCRdb with only in-frame sequences that have V and J called. A share of the clones is absent; for the studies checked, an unresolved V gene accounts for under half, and the remainder has no known explanation. That table supplies the V and J calls and clone size; D and trimming were determined from the DNA. This sample comprises a few hundred thousand clones, around 84% of them detected only once. 4.5% to 6% of the sample comes from the top ten.

A remark on this clone: The target of this receptor is not known. The record has no base qualities; no much larger clone is one base away.

Participants in the prospective study were aged roughly 18 to 89 years, lived in more than 20 United States geographic areas, and enrolled through a virtual design. In the prospective study, participants were assigned to cohorts based on the clinical history participants reported in a screening survey and a study questionnaire. Exposed participants had been in contact with someone with a PCR-confirmed or clinician-diagnosed COVID-19 case within 2 weeks of study entry. Mobile phlebotomists in the prospective study collected whole blood, serum and a nasopharyngeal or oropharyngeal swab from every participant. Prospective study participants could optionally give additional blood draws and questionnaires over an approximately 2-month period. Prospective study blood samples were shipped either frozen or at room temperature before DNA extraction. The TCR comes from a man aged 35 to 55 who had been exposed to COVID-19. Sample: PBMCs or T cells enriched from blood (not recorded which).

Here is the DNA: TGTGCCAGCAGTTACGCGAGACAGGGGACTGAAGCTTTCTTT. Translated, this is CASSYARQGTEAFF. The sequence is built from TRBV6-2 or TRBV6-3 and TRBJ1-1, and 8 junctional nucleotides match TRBD1. V lost 2 bases and J lost 5 bases, and the count of bases not matched to a germline gene is 4. CDR1 MNHEY and CDR2 SVGEGT are derived from the germline V gene. Reading from cysteine to phenylalanine, the CDR3 counts 14 amino acids. Of all the DNA, just the CDR3 is kept, 42 bases in frame from base 1.